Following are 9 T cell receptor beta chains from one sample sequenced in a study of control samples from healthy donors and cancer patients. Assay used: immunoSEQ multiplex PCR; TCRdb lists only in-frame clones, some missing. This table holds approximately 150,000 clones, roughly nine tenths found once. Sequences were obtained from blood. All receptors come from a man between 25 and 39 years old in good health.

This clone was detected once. CDR3 residues: CASSRRGREQYF. The CDR3 nucleotides are TGTGCCAGCAGCCGCAGGGGCAGGGAGCAGTACTTC. The chain recombines TRBV28 with TRBJ2-7, with D possibly matching TRBD1 (6 bases). The V end was cut by 6 bases, the J end by 7 bases, with 13 bases between. The CDR3 totals 12 residues. Germline-derived CDR1 and CDR2 are MDHEN and SYDVKM.

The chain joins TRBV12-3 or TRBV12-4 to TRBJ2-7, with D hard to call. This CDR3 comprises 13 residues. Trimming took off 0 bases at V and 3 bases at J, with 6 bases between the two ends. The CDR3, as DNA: TGTGCCAGCAGTTTAGCGAACGGCTACGAGCAGTACTTC. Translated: CASSLANGYEQYF.

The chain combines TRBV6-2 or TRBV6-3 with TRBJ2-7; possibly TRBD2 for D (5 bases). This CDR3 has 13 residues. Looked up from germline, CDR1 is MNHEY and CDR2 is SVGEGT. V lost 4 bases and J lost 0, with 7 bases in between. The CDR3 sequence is CASSSGNSYEQYF. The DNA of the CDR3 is TGTGCCAGCAGTTCCGGGAACTCCTACGAGCAGTACTTC.

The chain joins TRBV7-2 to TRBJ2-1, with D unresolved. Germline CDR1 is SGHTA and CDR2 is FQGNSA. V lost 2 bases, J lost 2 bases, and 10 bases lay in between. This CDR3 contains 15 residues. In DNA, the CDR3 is TGTGCCAGCAGCTTAAGTGGAACAGCCTACAATGAGCAGTTCTTC. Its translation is CASSLSGTAYNEQFF.

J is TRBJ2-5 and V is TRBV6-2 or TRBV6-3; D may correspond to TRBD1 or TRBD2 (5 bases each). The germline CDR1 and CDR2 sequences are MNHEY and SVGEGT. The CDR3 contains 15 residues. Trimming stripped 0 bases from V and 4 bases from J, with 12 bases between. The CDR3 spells CASSYSGTRRETQYF. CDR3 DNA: TGTGCCAGCAGTTACTCGGGGACCAGACGAGAGACCCAGTACTTC.

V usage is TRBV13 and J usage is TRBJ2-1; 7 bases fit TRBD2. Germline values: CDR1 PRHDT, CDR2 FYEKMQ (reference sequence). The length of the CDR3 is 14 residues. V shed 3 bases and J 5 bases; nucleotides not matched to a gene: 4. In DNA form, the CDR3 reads TGTGCCAGCAGCTTCGTAGCGGGTAACAATGAGCAGTTCTTC. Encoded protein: CASSFVAGNNEQFF.

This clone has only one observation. The CDR3 coding sequence is TGTGCCAGCAGCCTCAGGGGGTTTAATTCACCCCTCCACTTT. This encodes CASSLRGFNSPLHF. V usage is TRBV27 and J usage is TRBJ1-6, with TRBD1 matching 7 bases. Germline V lookup: CDR1 MNHEY, CDR2 SMNVEV (reference sequence). The ends lost 6 bases at V and 6 bases at J; junction bases unmatched: 5. The CDR3 spans 14 residues.

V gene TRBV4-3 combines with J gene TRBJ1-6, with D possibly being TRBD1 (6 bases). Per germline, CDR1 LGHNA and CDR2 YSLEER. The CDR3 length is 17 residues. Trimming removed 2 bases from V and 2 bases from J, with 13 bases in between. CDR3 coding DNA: TGCGCCAGCAGCCAATTTACAGGGCCCACCTATAATTCACCCCTCCACTTT. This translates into CASSQFTGPTYNSPLHF.

The CDR3 reads CASSQHPGMNTEAFF. The CDR3 nucleotides read TGCGCCAGCAGCCAACATCCAGGGATGAACACTGAAGCTTTCTTT. The gene calls are TRBV4-1 and TRBJ1-1; D possibly corresponds to TRBD1 (5 bases). V shed 2 bases and J shed 0 bases, with 10 bases lying between them. Germline V gene sequence: CDR1 MGHRA, CDR2 YSYEKL. CDR3 size: 15 residues.